The rows below give T cell receptor beta chains drawn from one sample of a study of T cells after yellow fever vaccination. A single record per CDR3 protein comes from TCRdb applying MiXCR to the 5' RACE reads. In the table there are about 320,000 distinct CDR3 sequences, around 13% of which are singletons. The starting material was CD4+ T cells sorted from PBMCs, obtained 15 days after the yellow fever booster vaccination. All receptors derive from a young man who received the YFV17D yellow fever vaccine. CDR3s include the opening cysteine and the closing phenylalanine or tryptophan. Fields, in order: J gene, clone size, D gene, V gene, CDR3 protein, CDR3 DNA. The D gene is left open where the match is weak. Not all rows give a size; the values are once, few, many and, for expanded clones, a class.

TRBJ2-6 | few | - | TRBV6-2/TRBV6-3 | CASTTGQYSGANVLTF | TGTGCCAGCACCACGGGGCAGTATTCCGGGGCCAACGTCCTGACTTTC
TRBJ1-1 | - | TRBD1 | TRBV7-2 | CASTPGGDITEAFF | TGTGCCAGCACCCCAGGGGGAGATATCACTGAAGCTTTCTTT
TRBJ2-3 | - | - | TRBV7-3 | CASSLDYSSTDTQYF | TGTGCCAGCAGCTTAGACTACTCTAGCACAGATACGCAGTATTTT
TRBJ1-4 | few | - | TRBV7-2 | CASSPGPGRDNEKLFF | TGTGCCAGCAGTCCCGGTCCGGGTAGGGATAATGAAAAACTGTTTTTT
TRBJ1-2 | few | - | TRBV7-2 | CASSLVGQGSYTF | TGTGCCAGCAGCTTAGTAGGGCAGGGAAGCTACACCTTC
TRBJ1-1 | few | - | TRBV7-9 | CASSNREDEGNTEAFF | TGTGCCAGCAGTAATCGAGAAGACGAGGGAAACACTGAAGCTTTCTTT
TRBJ2-7 | - | - | TRBV6-5 | CASSYGVAGQGFRKQYF | TGTGCCAGCAGTTACGGTGTCGCGGGTCAGGGTTTTCGGAAGCAGTACTTC
TRBJ2-5 | - | - | TRBV12-5 | CASGFSSQETQYF | TGTGCTAGTGGTTTCTCGTCCCAAGAGACCCAGTACTTC
TRBJ2-1 | - | - | TRBV7-9 | CASAAGARNEQFF | TGTGCCAGCGCGGCGGGGGCACGGAATGAGCAGTTCTTC
TRBJ2-1 | - | - | TRBV20-1 | CSARDRGSHTTEQFF | TGCAGTGCTAGAGATCGAGGGTCCCACACTACTGAGCAGTTCTTC
TRBJ1-6 | few | - | TRBV28 | CASSLDLGLSSYNSPLHF | TGTGCCAGCAGTTTAGATCTGGGTTTGAGCTCCTATAATTCACCCCTCCACTTT
TRBJ2-5 | - | TRBD2 | TRBV7-3 | CASSLNGGARETQYF | TGTGCCAGCAGCTTAAACGGGGGGGCCCGAGAGACCCAGTACTTC
TRBJ1-5 | - | - | TRBV10-1 | CASSEGVAQPQHF | TGCGCCAGCAGTGAAGGGGTTGCTCAGCCCCAGCATTTT
TRBJ1-1 | - | - | TRBV20-1 | CSAPKLQASYTEAFF | TGCAGTGCTCCAAAGCTACAGGCGTCGTACACTGAAGCTTTCTTT
TRBJ2-7 | few | TRBD1 | TRBV7-3 | CASSLRDRGSEQYF | TGTGCCAGCAGCTTAAGGGACAGGGGTTCCGAGCAGTACTTC
TRBJ2-1 | many | - | TRBV18 | CASSPTQARSGQFF | TGTGCCAGCTCGCCTACCCAGGCCCGTTCGGGGCAGTTCTTC